The rows below give T cell receptor beta chains drawn from one sample of a study of PD-L1 blockade in urothelial cancer. Assay: immunoSEQ multiplex PCR; the TCRdb copy retains only in-frame clones and omits some. Altogether about 52,000 clones are present, around 77% being singletons, with the ten largest covering 3% to 4%. The sample was PBMCs, taken around atezolizumab (anti-PD-L1) treatment. Every receptor here comes from a man aged 70 or older with urothelial cancer. CDR3s include the opening cysteine and the closing phenylalanine or tryptophan. A D gene is named only where the DNA matches it firmly. For some rows the clone size is stated as once, few or many, or as a class when expanded; others skip it.

CAWSKTGGYEQYF	TGTGCCTGGAGTAAGACAGGGGGCTACGAGCAGTACTTC	TRBJ2-7	TRBD1	few	TRBV30
CASSFEGSSSTYEQYF	TGTGCCAGCAGCTTCGAGGGTTCCTCCTCAACCTACGAGCAGTACTTC	TRBJ2-7	NA	NA	TRBV11-3
CASSLIRADTQYF	TGTGCCAGCAGCTTAATACGCGCAGATACGCAGTATTTT	TRBJ2-3	NA	NA	TRBV7-3
CSVLRTGGLPNYGYTF	TGCAGCGTTCTACGGACAGGGGGCCTGCCTAACTATGGCTACACCTTC	TRBJ1-2	TRBD1	NA	TRBV29-1
CASSLRNSPLHF	TGTGCCAGCAGCTTGCGGAATTCACCCCTCCACTTT	TRBJ1-6	NA	NA	TRBV5-8
CASSKLRDRVTRGFYNEQFF	TGTGCCAGCAGTAAACTCCGGGACAGGGTGACTAGAGGCTTCTACAATGAGCAGTTCTTC	TRBJ2-1	TRBD1	NA	TRBV28
CASSKDRANEQFF	TGTGCCAGCAGCAAAGACAGGGCCAATGAGCAGTTCTTC	TRBJ2-1	TRBD1	NA	TRBV2
CASSHKLGWASGDFTDTQYF	TGCGCCAGCAGCCACAAGTTGGGGTGGGCTAGCGGGGATTTCACAGATACGCAGTATTTT	TRBJ2-3	TRBD2	NA	TRBV4-1
CSAHLRRAAGYEQFF	TGCAGCGCCCACCTGCGGAGGGCCGCGGGCTATGAGCAGTTCTTC	TRBJ2-1	NA	NA	TRBV29-1
CASSRDPVRETQYF	TGTGCCAGCAGCCGTGACCCGGTCAGGGAGACCCAGTACTTC	TRBJ2-5	NA	NA	TRBV5-4
CSVDRGGTEAFF	TGCAGCGTTGACCGAGGGGGCACTGAAGCTTTCTTT	TRBJ1-1	NA	NA	TRBV29-1
CASSVVDYSYNEQFF	TGTGCCAGCAGCGTGGTGGACTACTCCTACAATGAGCAGTTCTTC	TRBJ2-1	NA	NA	TRBV9
CASSQDSTSAFF	TGTGCCAGCAGCCAAGATTCCACGAGTGCTTTCTTT	TRBJ1-1	NA	NA	TRBV4-2
CASSIGTGTGGQNEQFF	TGTGCCAGCAGCATCGGAACCGGGACAGGGGGACAGAATGAGCAGTTCTTC	TRBJ2-1	TRBD1	NA	TRBV7-6
CASSSYSPGNYNEQFF	TGTGCCAGCAGCTCCTATTCCCCCGGGAACTACAATGAGCAGTTCTTC	TRBJ2-1	NA	NA	TRBV11-2
CASSQDPGVGGELFF	TGCGCCAGCAGCCAAGATCCGGGGGTAGGGGGGGAGCTGTTTTTT	TRBJ2-2	NA	NA	TRBV4-3
CASSMLAGGTDTQYF	TGTGCCAGTAGTATGTTAGCGGGAGGCACAGATACGCAGTATTTT	TRBJ2-3	TRBD2	NA	TRBV19
CASSPRTGNRQNYGYTF	TGTGCCAGCTCACCACGAACAGGGAATCGGCAAAACTATGGCTACACCTTC	TRBJ1-2	NA	few	TRBV18
CASSLNPSRAGGRTDTQYF	TGTGCCAGCAGCTTAAATCCCTCACGAGCGGGAGGTCGAACAGATACGCAGTATTTT	TRBJ2-3	TRBD2	NA	TRBV7-3
CATSNTGNEQYF	TGTGCCACCAGCAACACAGGGAATGAGCAGTACTTC	TRBJ2-7	NA	NA	TRBV15
CASSLLGKGEKLFF	TGTGCCAGCTCTCTTTTGGGCAAAGGTGAAAAACTGTTTTTT	TRBJ1-4	NA	NA	TRBV5-8
CASSLFGKGAKISYEQYF	TGCGCCAGCAGCTTGTTTGGGAAGGGGGCAAAGATTTCCTACGAGCAGTACTTC	TRBJ2-7	TRBD1	NA	TRBV5-1
CASSLAAASGRTLFYEQYF	TGTGCCAGCAGCTTAGCGGCTGCTAGCGGGAGGACCTTATTCTACGAGCAGTACTTC	TRBJ2-7	TRBD2	few	TRBV7-2
CASSSGGVGTDTQYF	TGTGCCAGCAGCTCCGGGGGGGTCGGCACAGATACGCAGTATTTT	TRBJ2-3	TRBD2	NA	TRBV5-4
CASSPIGGYNEQFF	TGTGCCAGCAGCCCTATAGGGGGCTACAATGAGCAGTTCTTC	TRBJ2-1	NA	NA	TRBV11-2
CASSSTGYEQYF	TGTGCCAGCAGCTCCACAGGGTACGAGCAGTACTTC	TRBJ2-7	NA	NA	TRBV2
CASSIVGGQQETQYF	TGTGCCAGTAGTATAGTGGGGGGACAGCAAGAGACCCAGTACTTC	TRBJ2-5	NA	NA	TRBV19
CASSLADRDEQYF	TGTGCCAGCAGCTTAGCCGACAGGGACGAGCAGTACTTC	TRBJ2-7	TRBD1	NA	TRBV7-7
CASSRAGYTNTGELFF	TGTGCCAGCAGTCGAGCGGGGTATACGAACACCGGGGAGCTGTTTTTT	TRBJ2-2	TRBD2	once	TRBV7-2
CASSPDGTSDYEQYF	TGTGCCAGCAGCCCAGATGGGACTAGCGACTACGAGCAGTACTTC	TRBJ2-7	TRBD2	NA	TRBV11-3
CASSLEGGRNIQYF	TGTGCCAGCAGCTTGGAAGGGGGACGGAACATTCAGTACTTC	TRBJ2-4	NA	NA	TRBV5-5
CASSPRDSGANVLTF	TGTGCCAGCTCACCCAGGGACTCTGGGGCCAACGTCCTGACTTTC	TRBJ2-6	NA	NA	TRBV18
CAWSPHHTGDKAEAFF	TGTGCCTGGAGTCCCCACCATACAGGGGACAAGGCTGAAGCTTTCTTT	TRBJ1-1	TRBD1	few	TRBV30
CASSLGLPTGRSSPFF	TGTGCCAGCAGCTTAGGCCTACCGACAGGGAGAAGTTCGCCTTTCTTT	TRBJ1-1	TRBD1	NA	TRBV13
CASSQGLAGEYNEQFF	TGTGCCAGCAGCCAAGGGCTAGCGGGAGAATACAATGAGCAGTTCTTC	TRBJ2-1	TRBD2	NA	TRBV4-2
CASSLGRGFEPQHF	TGTGCCAGCAGCTTAGGGAGAGGGTTTGAGCCCCAGCATTTT	TRBJ1-5	NA	NA	TRBV7-2
CAWSRGQYTGELFF	TGTGCCTGGAGTCGGGGACAGTACACCGGGGAGCTGTTTTTT	TRBJ2-2	TRBD1	NA	TRBV30
CASSLDTSGWPPDTQYF	TGCGCCAGCAGCTTGGATACTAGCGGGTGGCCCCCAGATACGCAGTATTTT	TRBJ2-3	TRBD2	NA	TRBV5-1
CASRGQGGKLFF	TGCGCCAGCAGAGGACAGGGAGGCAAACTGTTTTTT	TRBJ1-4	TRBD1	few	TRBV5-1
CASRTSGRGAGELFF	TGTGCCAGTAGGACTAGCGGGAGAGGCGCCGGGGAGCTGTTTTTT	TRBJ2-2	TRBD2	NA	TRBV28
CAWREGGDEQFF	TGTGCCTGGAGGGAGGGGGGGGATGAGCAGTTCTTC	TRBJ2-1	NA	few	TRBV30
CASSLRTGAQTGELFF	TGTGCCAGCAGCCTAAGGACAGGGGCGCAGACCGGGGAGCTGTTTTTT	TRBJ2-2	TRBD1	NA	TRBV7-6
CASSSDTGTSGKNEQFF	TGTGCCAGCAGCTCCGACACCGGGACTAGCGGGAAAAATGAGCAGTTCTTC	TRBJ2-1	TRBD2	NA	TRBV9
CASSEASANTGELFF	TGTGCCAGCAGTGAAGCTAGCGCGAACACCGGGGAGCTGTTTTTT	TRBJ2-2	NA	NA	TRBV2
CASSQDLRVEGGYTF	TGTGCCAGCAGCCAAGATTTGAGGGTTGAGGGTGGCTACACCTTC	TRBJ1-2	NA	few	TRBV4-2
CAGVKRGGHNEQFF	TGTGCCGGGGTAAAGCGGGGGGGGCACAATGAGCAGTTCTTC	TRBJ2-1	TRBD2	NA	TRBV6-5
CASSLKVGSSYNEQFF	TGTGCCAGCAGCTTAAAAGTCGGGAGCTCCTACAATGAGCAGTTCTTC	TRBJ2-1	NA	NA	TRBV7-8
CASSPRGVTNEKLFF	TGTGCCAGCTCACCACGCGGGGTAACTAATGAAAAACTGTTTTTT	TRBJ1-4	NA	NA	TRBV18
CASSWRTGRTNYGYTF	TGTGCCAGCAGCTGGCGGACAGGTCGAACTAACTATGGCTACACCTTC	TRBJ1-2	TRBD1	NA	TRBV5-4
CASSYGGSYEQYF	TGTGCCAGCAGTTACGGGGGCAGTTACGAGCAGTACTTC	TRBJ2-7	NA	NA	TRBV6-5
CASSLWRGRDTEAFF	TGTGCCAGCAGCTTATGGAGGGGTCGGGACACTGAAGCTTTCTTT	TRBJ1-1	NA	few	TRBV7-3
CASSLGAGGRVDTQYF	TGTGCCAGCAGCTTAGGGGCAGGGGGCAGGGTAGATACGCAGTATTTT	TRBJ2-3	TRBD1	NA	TRBV7-6
CASSSSGGAFF	NA	TRBJ1-1	NA	few	TRBV6-6
CASSRQGFSTEAFF	TGTGCCAGCAGTCGACAGGGGTTTTCCACTGAAGCTTTCTTT	TRBJ1-1	TRBD1	NA	TRBV6-5
CASSLEVGKKTQYF	TGCGCCAGCAGCTTGGAAGTTGGCAAGAAGACCCAGTACTTC	TRBJ2-5	NA	NA	TRBV5-1
CASSVRQGGNYGYTF	TGTGCCAGCAGTGTTCGACAGGGGGGTAACTATGGCTACACCTTC	TRBJ1-2	TRBD1	NA	TRBV2
CASSRQGGYEQYF	TGTGCCAGCAGTAGACAGGGGGGCTACGAGCAGTACTTC	TRBJ2-7	TRBD1	once	TRBV28
CASSLVQGGTEAFF	TGTGCCAGCAGCTTAGTACAGGGGGGAACTGAAGCTTTCTTT	TRBJ1-1	TRBD1	NA	TRBV7-2